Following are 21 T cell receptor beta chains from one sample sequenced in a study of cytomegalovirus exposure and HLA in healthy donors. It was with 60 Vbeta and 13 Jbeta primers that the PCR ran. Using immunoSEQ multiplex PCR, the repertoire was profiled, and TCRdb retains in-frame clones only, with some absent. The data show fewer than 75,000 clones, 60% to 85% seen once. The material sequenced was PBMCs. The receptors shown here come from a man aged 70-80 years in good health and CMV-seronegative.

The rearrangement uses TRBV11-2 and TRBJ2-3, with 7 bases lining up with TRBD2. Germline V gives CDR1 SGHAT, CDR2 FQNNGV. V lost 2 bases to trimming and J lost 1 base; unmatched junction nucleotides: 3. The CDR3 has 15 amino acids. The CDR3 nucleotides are TGTGCCAGCAGCTTATTAACTAGCGGCACAGATACGCAGTATTTT. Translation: CASSLLTSGTDTQYF.

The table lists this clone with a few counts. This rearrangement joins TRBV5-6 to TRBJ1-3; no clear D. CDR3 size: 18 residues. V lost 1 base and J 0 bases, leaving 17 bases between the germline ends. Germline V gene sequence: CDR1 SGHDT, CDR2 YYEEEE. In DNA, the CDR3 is TGTGCCAGCAGCTTGACCTTGACCCTAGGTGACTCTGGAAACACCATATATTTT. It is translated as CASSLTLTLGDSGNTIYF.

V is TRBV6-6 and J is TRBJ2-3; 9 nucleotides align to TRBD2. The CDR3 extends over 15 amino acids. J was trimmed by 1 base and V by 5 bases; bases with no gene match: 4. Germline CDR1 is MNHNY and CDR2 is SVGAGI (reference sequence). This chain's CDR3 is CASSGIAGGTDTQYF. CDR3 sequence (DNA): TGTGCCAGCAGTGGGATAGCGGGGGGCACAGATACGCAGTATTTT.

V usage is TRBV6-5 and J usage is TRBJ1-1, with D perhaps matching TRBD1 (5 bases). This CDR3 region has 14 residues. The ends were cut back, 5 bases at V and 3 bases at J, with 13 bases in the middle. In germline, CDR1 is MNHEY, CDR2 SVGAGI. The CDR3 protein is CASSTPGLYTEAFF. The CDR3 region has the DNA TGTGCCAGCAGTACCCCGGGACTATACACTGAAGCTTTCTTT.

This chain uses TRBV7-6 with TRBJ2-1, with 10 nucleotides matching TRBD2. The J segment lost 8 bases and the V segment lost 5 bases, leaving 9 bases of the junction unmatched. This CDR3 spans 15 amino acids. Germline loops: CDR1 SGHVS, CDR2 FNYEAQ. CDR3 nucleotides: TGTGCCAGCAGCCCTACAGCGGGAGGGCCGTATGAGCAGTTCTTC. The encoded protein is CASSPTAGGPYEQFF.

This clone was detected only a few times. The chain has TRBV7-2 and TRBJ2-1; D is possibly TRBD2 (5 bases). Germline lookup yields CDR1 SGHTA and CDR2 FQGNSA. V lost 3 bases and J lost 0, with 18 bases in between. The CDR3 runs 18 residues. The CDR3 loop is CASSFLGFPTSSYNEQFF. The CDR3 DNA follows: TGTGCCAGCAGCTTCCTCGGCTTCCCTACTAGCTCCTACAATGAGCAGTTCTTC.

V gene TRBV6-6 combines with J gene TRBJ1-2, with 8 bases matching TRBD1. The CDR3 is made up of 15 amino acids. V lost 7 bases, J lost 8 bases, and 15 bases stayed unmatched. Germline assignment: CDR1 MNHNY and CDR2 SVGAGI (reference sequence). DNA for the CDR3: TGTGCCAGCACTTATCGGGACAGGATCTTGGGAGGCTACACCTTC. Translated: CASTYRDRILGGYTF.

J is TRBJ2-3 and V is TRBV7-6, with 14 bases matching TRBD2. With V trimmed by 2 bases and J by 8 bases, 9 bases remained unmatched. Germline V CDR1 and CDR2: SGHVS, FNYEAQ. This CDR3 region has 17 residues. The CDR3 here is CASSLSGLAGAVGTQYF. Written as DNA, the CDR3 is TGTGCCAGCAGCTTATCGGGACTAGCGGGGGCCGTAGGTACGCAGTATTTT. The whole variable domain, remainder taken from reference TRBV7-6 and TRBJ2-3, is GAGVSQSPRYKVTKRGQDVALRCDPISGHVSLYWYRQALGQGPEFLTYFNYEAQQDKSGLPNDRFSAERPEGSISTLTIQRTEQRDSAMYRCASSLSGLAGAVGTQYFGPGTRLTVL.

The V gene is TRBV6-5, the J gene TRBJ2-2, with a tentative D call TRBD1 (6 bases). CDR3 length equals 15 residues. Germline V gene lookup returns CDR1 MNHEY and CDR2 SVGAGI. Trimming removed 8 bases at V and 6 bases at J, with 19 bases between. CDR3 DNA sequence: TGTGCCAGCCGCCCCAGGGGCAAGAAGGCCGGGGAGCTGTTTTTT. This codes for CASRPRGKKAGELFF.

CDR3 protein: CATSRDKRGADGYTF. CDR3 coding DNA: TGTGCCACCAGCAGAGATAAACGGGGGGCTGATGGCTACACCTTC. The chain links TRBV15 to TRBJ1-2; maybe TRBD1 (6 bases). The germline V gene encodes CDR1 LNHNV and CDR2 YYDKDF (reference sequence). This CDR3 has 15 amino acids. The V and J ends lost 0 bases and 6 bases respectively, with 14 bases between them.

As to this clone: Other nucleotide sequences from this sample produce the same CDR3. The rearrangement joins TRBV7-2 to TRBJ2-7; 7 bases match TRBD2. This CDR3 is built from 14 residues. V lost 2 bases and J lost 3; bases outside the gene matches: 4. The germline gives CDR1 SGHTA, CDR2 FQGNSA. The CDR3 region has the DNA TGTGCCAGCAGCTTAACGGGGGGAAGCTACGAGCAGTACTTC. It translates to CASSLTGGSYEQYF.

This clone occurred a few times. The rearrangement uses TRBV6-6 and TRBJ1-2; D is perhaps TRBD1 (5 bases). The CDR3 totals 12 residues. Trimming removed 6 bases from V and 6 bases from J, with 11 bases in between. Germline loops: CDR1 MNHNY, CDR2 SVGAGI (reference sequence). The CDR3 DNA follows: TGTGCCAGCAGCCCGACGGGGGATGGCTACACCTTC. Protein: CASSPTGDGYTF.

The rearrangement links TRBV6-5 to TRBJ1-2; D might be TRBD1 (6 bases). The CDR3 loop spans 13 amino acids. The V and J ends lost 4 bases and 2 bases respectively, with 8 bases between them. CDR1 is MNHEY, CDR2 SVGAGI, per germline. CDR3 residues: CASSLGQNYGYTF. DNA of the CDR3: TGTGCCAGCAGTTTGGGACAAAACTATGGCTACACCTTC.

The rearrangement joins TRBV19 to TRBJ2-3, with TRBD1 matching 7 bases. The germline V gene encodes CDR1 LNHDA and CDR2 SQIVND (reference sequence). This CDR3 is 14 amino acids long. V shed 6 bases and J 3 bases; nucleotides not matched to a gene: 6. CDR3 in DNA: TGTGCCAGTAGACAGGGGAGTGGGACAGATACGCAGTATTTT. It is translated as CASRQGSGTDTQYF.

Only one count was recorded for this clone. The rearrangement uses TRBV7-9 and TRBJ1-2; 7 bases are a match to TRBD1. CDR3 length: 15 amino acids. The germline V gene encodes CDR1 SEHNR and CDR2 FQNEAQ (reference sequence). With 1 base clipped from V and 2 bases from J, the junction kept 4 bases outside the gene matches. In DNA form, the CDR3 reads TGTGCCAGCAGCTTAGGGACAGGCGCAAACTATGGCTACACCTTC. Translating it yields CASSLGTGANYGYTF.

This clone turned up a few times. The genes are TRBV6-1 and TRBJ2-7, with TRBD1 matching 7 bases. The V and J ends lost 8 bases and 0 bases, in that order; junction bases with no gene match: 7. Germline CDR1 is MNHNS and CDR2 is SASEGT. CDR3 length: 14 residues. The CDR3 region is CASLKGDSSYEQYF. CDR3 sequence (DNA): TGTGCCAGCTTGAAAGGGGACAGCTCCTACGAGCAGTACTTC.

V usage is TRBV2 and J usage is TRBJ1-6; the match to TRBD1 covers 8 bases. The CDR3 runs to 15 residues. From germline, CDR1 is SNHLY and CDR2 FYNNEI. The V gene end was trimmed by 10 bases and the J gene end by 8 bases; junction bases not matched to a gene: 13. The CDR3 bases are TGTGCCATCCGGACAGGGTGGGTGAGTGATTCACCCCTCCACTTT. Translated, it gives CAIRTGWVSDSPLHF.

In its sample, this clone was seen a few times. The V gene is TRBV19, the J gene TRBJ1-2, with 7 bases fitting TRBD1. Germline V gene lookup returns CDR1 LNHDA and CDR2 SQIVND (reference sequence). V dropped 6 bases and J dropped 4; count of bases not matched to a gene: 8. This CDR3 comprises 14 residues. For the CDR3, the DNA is TGTGCCAGTAGAGAGACGGGACAGCCCTATGGCTACACCTTC. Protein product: CASRETGQPYGYTF.

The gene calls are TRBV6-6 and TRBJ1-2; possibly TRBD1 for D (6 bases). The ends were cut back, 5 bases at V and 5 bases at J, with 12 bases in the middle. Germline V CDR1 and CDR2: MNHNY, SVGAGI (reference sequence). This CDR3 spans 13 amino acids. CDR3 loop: CASSTTGLYGYTF. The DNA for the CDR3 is TGTGCCAGCAGTACAACAGGGTTATATGGCTACACCTTC.

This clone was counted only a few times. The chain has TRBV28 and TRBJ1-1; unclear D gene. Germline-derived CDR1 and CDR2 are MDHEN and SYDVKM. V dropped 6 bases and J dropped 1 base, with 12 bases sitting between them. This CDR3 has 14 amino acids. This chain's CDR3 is CASSLILANTEAFF. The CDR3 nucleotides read TGTGCCAGCAGCCTGATCTTGGCGAACACTGAAGCTTTCTTT.

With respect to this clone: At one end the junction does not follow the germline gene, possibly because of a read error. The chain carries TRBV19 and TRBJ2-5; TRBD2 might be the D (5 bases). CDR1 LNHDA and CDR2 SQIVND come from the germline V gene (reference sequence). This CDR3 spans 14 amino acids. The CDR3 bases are TGTGCCAGTAGTATGGTAGCTAGCCAAGAGGCCCAGTACTTC. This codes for CASSMVASQEAQYF. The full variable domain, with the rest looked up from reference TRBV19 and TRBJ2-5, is DGGITQSPKYLFRKEGQNVTLSCEQNLNHDAMYWYRQDPGQGLRLIYYSQIVNDFQKGDIAEGYSVSREKKESFPLTVTSAQKNPTAFYLCASSMVASQEAQYFGPGTRLLVL.